A single sample is the source of the 20 T cell receptor beta chains below, sequenced in a study of chemoradiotherapy in HPV16-positive cancers. Assay used: immunoSEQ multiplex PCR; TCRdb lists only in-frame clones, some missing. The table includes some 32,000 clones, nearly 90% detected once. The sequenced sample was blood, obtained from a patient who underwent chemoradiotherapy. These receptors originate from a human donor with HPV-associated anogenital cancer.

The chain recombines TRBV4-3 with TRBJ2-3; no definite D call. V shed 0 bases and J shed 4 bases, with 11 bases lying between them. CDR3 size: 15 residues. Germline V gene sequence: CDR1 LGHNA, CDR2 YSLEER. CDR3 nucleotides: TGCGCCAGCAGCCAAGATAGAACCGGCCCAGATACGCAGTATTTT. This translates into CASSQDRTGPDTQYF.

This clone was recorded only once. The V gene is TRBV19, the J gene TRBJ2-7; 7 nucleotides match TRBD1. The germline gives CDR1 LNHDA, CDR2 SQIVND (reference sequence). V dropped 5 bases and J dropped 4; count of bases not matched to a gene: 8. The CDR3 totals 14 residues. CDR3 nucleotides: TGTGCCAGTAGTGTAACAGGGGATGGGTACGAGCAGTACTTC. Translated: CASSVTGDGYEQYF.

This clone was seen once. The rearrangement joins TRBV4-3 to TRBJ2-7, with D tentatively TRBD2 (6 bases). Trimming stripped 0 bases from V and 1 base from J, with 7 bases between. Germline V CDR1 and CDR2: LGHNA, YSLEER. This CDR3 region has 14 residues. The CDR3 nucleotides are TGCGCCAGCAGCCAAGATGGGGGGTCCTACGAGCAGTACTTC. This encodes CASSQDGGSYEQYF.

With respect to this clone: One end of the junction varies from germline; a read error may be responsible. The chain uses TRBV5-6 and TRBJ2-4; D possibly corresponds to TRBD1 (5 bases). This CDR3 has 11 residues. CDR1 SGHDT and CDR2 YYEEEE come from the germline V gene. The CDR3 DNA sequence: TGTGCCAGCAGCTTAGGCAGGGAATCGTTCTTC. Residues: CASSLGRESFF.

The chain joins TRBV7-2 to TRBJ2-1; 14 positions agree with TRBD2. CDR1 SGHTA and CDR2 FQGNSA come from the germline V gene. The CDR3 is 16 amino acids. Trimming took 2 bases from V and 9 from J; bases not matched to a gene: 6. In DNA, the CDR3 is TGTGCCAGCAGCTTAAGGGGGACTAGCGGGAGTGGTGAGCAGTTCTTC. Its translation: CASSLRGTSGSGEQFF.

The chain is built from TRBV4-2 and TRBJ2-2; weak D call: TRBD1 (7 bases). Germline CDR1 is LGHNA and CDR2 is YNFKEQ. The V end lost 8 bases, the J end lost 7 bases, and 14 bases lay between the germline ends. The CDR3 sequence is 13 residues long. CDR3: CASRGGDSGELFF. The CDR3 DNA is TGTGCCAGCCGAGGAGGGGACAGCGGGGAGCTGTTTTTT.

V gene TRBV30 combines with J gene TRBJ1-2; 8 bases line up with TRBD1. This CDR3 has 16 residues. V lost 6 bases to trimming and J lost 3 bases; unmatched junction nucleotides: 15. Germline assignment: CDR1 GTSNPN and CDR2 SVGIG (reference sequence). CDR3 amino acids: CACWVGQGDGYYGYTF. The CDR3 DNA reads as TGTGCCTGTTGGGTAGGACAGGGCGATGGGTACTATGGCTACACCTTC. Full variable domain (rest looked up from reference TRBV30 and TRBJ1-2): SQTIHQWPATLVQPVGSPLSLECTVEGTSNPNLYWYRQAAGRGLQLLFYSVGIGQISSEVPQNLSASRPQDRQFILSSKKLLLSDSGFYLCACWVGQGDGYYGYTFGSGTRLTVV.

The V and J genes are TRBV12-5 and TRBJ1-2, with 7 bases identical to TRBD1. In germline, CDR1 is LGHNT, CDR2 FRNRAP. V lost 5 bases and J lost 4; bases outside the gene matches: 4. The CDR3 covers 13 residues. Written as DNA, the CDR3 is TGTGCTAGTGGTCTGGGACAGATCTATGGCTACACCTTC. Protein sequence: CASGLGQIYGYTF.

This chain links TRBV19 with TRBJ2-1; 10 bases align to TRBD2. The CDR3 has 15 amino acids. Germline V gene lookup returns CDR1 LNHDA and CDR2 SQIVND (reference sequence). After removal of 3 bases from V and 9 bases from J, the junction contained 8 bases not matched to a gene. CDR3 bases: TGTGCCAGTAGTATGGTTCTAGCGGGAGCGGGTGAGCAGTTCTTC. Protein: CASSMVLAGAGEQFF.

CDR3 amino acids: CSVIQGTPEAFF. CDR3 DNA: TGCAGCGTCATACAGGGGACTCCTGAAGCTTTCTTT. The chain combines TRBV29-1 with TRBJ1-1; 7 bases align to TRBD1. The CDR3 is 12 amino acids. V lost 6 bases to trimming and J lost 6 bases; unmatched junction nucleotides: 7. Germline CDR1 SQVTM, CDR2 ANQGSEA.

This CDR3 reads CASSPLRNTEAFF. The CDR3 bases are TGTGCCAGTAGTCCCCTAAGGAACACTGAAGCTTTCTTT. J is TRBJ1-1 and V is TRBV19, with no clear D. This CDR3 has 13 residues. Looked up from germline, CDR1 is LNHDA and CDR2 is SQIVND (reference sequence). Trimming took 5 bases from V and 1 from J, leaving 8 bases between them. Variable domain in full (rest from reference TRBV19 and TRBJ1-1): DGGITQSPKYLFRKEGQNVTLSCEQNLNHDAMYWYRQDPGQGLRLIYYSQIVNDFQKGDIAEGYSVSREKKESFPLTVTSAQKNPTAFYLCASSPLRNTEAFFGQGTRLTVV.

CDR3 sequence: CASSSGRETQYF. The CDR3 DNA is TGTGCCAGTAGTTCTGGGAGGGAGACCCAGTACTTC. V is TRBV19 and J is TRBJ2-5; tentative D call: TRBD2 (6 bases). Germline CDR1 and CDR2: LNHDA and SQIVND (reference sequence). V lost 5 bases to trimming and J lost 5 bases, with 9 bases between them. The CDR3 has 12 residues.

This rearrangement joins TRBV7-2 to TRBJ2-7; 14 nucleotides match TRBD2. V was pared by 9 bases and J by 0 bases, with 4 bases of the junction left unmatched. Germline V gene lookup returns CDR1 SGHTA and CDR2 FQGNSA. The CDR3 sequence is 15 residues long. The CDR3 DNA is TGTGCCAGTAGGGGACTAGCGGGAGTCTCCTACGAGCAGTACTTC. Amino acids: CASRGLAGVSYEQYF.

J is TRBJ1-2 and V is TRBV7-2; 7 nucleotides match TRBD1. In germline, CDR1 is SGHTA, CDR2 FQGNSA. J gave up 0 bases and V 5 bases, and 6 bases lay outside the gene matches. The CDR3 sequence is 15 residues long. CDR3 sequence (DNA): TGTGCCAGCAGCCAACAGGGGAGGGCTAACTATGGCTACACCTTC. This codes for CASSQQGRANYGYTF.

J is TRBJ2-5 and V is TRBV9; D gene ambiguous. CDR3 size: 14 residues. The germline V gene has CDR1 SGDLS and CDR2 YYNGEE. V gave up 0 bases and J gave up 2 bases, with 8 bases separating them. The CDR3 is CASSVGVQQETQYF. The DNA of the CDR3 is TGTGCCAGCAGCGTAGGAGTACAGCAAGAGACCCAGTACTTC.

The chain is built from TRBV18 and TRBJ2-2, with D hard to call. This CDR3 has 15 amino acids. The germline V and J ends were trimmed by 2 bases and 2 bases, with 9 bases remaining between them. Per germline, CDR1 KGHSH and CDR2 LQKENI. In DNA, the CDR3 is TGTGCCAGCTCACCAGTACGACGAAACACCGGGGAGCTGTTTTTT. It specifies CASSPVRRNTGELFF.

This sequence joins TRBV5-1 and TRBJ2-3; 7 nucleotides agree with TRBD1. After removal of 3 bases from V and 4 bases from J, the junction contained 5 bases not matched to a gene. CDR1 is SGHRS, CDR2 YFSETQ, per germline. The CDR3 runs to 14 residues. The CDR3 nucleotides read TGCGCCAGCAGCTCCCCAGGGGGAGCAGATACGCAGTATTTT. Protein product: CASSSPGGADTQYF.

The rearrangement joins TRBV7-6 to TRBJ2-1; 7 bases agree with TRBD2. CDR3 length equals 17 residues. J was trimmed by 4 bases and V by 2 bases; bases with no gene match: 11. Germline-derived CDR1 and CDR2 are SGHVS and FNYEAQ. CDR3 residues: CASSLRVAGPDYNEQFF. CDR3 DNA sequence: TGTGCCAGCAGCTTAAGAGTAGCGGGCCCAGATTACAATGAGCAGTTCTTC.

The chain is built from TRBV7-9 and TRBJ1-1; D not certain. CDR1 is SEHNR, CDR2 FQNEAQ, per germline (reference sequence). The CDR3 loop spans 13 amino acids. Trimming cost V 5 bases and J 4 bases, with 11 bases left between them. Here the CDR3 reads CASSLGAGTEAFF. The CDR3 nucleotides read TGTGCCAGCAGCCTTGGCGCAGGCACTGAAGCTTTCTTT.

The J gene is TRBJ2-7, the V gene TRBV9, with TRBD1 matching over 7 bases. There are 14 residues in the CDR3. The V gene's germline CDR1 is SGDLS and CDR2 YYNGEE. The V segment lost 0 bases and the J segment 2 bases; nucleotides outside the gene matches: 2. Here the CDR3 reads CASSVDRGPYEQYF. The CDR3 DNA follows: TGTGCCAGCAGCGTAGACAGGGGCCCCTACGAGCAGTACTTC.